This T cell receptor beta chain was sequenced during a study of blood T cell repertoires in COVID-19. About the research overall: Italy, Spain and the United States were the sources of the convalescent and acute COVID-19 samples.

Germline CDR1 SGHTA, CDR2 FQGNSA. With 6 bases removed from V and 2 bases from J, the gap between germline ends came to 18 bases. CDR3 length: 16 residues. Libraries were prepared by immunoSEQ multiplex PCR; TCRdb keeps only in-frame clonotypes and omits some of them. In the table there are around 65,000 clones, about 81% of which are singletons. Material for sequencing was peripheral blood. This receptor was identified in a human donor in a cohort sampled during active COVID-19. The chain recombines TRBV7-2 with TRBJ2-3; D is unresolved. This CDR3 is CASRPADAGFTDTQYF. CDR3 DNA sequence: TGTGCCAGCAGGCCCGCCGATGCAGGATTCACAGATACGCAGTATTTT.